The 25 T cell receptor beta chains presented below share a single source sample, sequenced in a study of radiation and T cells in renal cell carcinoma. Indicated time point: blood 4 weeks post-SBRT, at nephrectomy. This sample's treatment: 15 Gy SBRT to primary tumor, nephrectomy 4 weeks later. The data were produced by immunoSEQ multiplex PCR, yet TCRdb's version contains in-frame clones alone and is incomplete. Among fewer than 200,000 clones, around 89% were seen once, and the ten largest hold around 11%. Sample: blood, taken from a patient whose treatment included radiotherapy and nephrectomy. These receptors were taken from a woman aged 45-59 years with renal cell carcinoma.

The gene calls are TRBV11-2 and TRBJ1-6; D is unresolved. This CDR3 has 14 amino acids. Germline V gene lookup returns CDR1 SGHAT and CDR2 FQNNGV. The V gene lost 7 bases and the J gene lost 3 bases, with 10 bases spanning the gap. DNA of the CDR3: TGTGCCAGCACTGCGGATATCTATAATTCACCCCTCCACTTT. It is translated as CASTADIYNSPLHF. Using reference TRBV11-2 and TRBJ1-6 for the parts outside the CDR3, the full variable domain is EAGVAQSPRYKIIEKRQSVAFWCNPISGHATLYWYQQILGQGPKLLIQFQNNGVVDDSQLPKDRFSAERLKGVDSTLKIQPAKLEDSAVYLCASTADIYNSPLHFGNGTRLTVT.

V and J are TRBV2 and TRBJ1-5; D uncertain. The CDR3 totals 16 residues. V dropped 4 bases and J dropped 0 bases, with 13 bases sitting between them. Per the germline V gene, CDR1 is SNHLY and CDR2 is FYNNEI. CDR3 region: CASSVEVTYSNQPQHF. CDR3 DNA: TGTGCCAGCAGTGTGGAAGTTACTTATAGCAATCAGCCCCAGCATTTT.

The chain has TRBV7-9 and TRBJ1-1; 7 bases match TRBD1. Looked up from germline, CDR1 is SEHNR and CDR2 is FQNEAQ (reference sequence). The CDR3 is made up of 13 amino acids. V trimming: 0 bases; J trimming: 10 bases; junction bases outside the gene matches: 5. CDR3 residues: CASSLATGTAAFF. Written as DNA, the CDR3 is TGTGCCAGCAGCTTAGCCACCGGGACAGCAGCTTTCTTT.

The CDR3 spells CASSRPGQPAFF. In DNA, the CDR3 is TGTGCCAGCAGCCGGCCGGGACAGCCAGCTTTCTTT. The chain couples TRBV7-9 to TRBJ1-1; TRBD1 matches 7 bases. Trimming at V came to 5 bases and at J to 10 bases, leaving 7 bases not matched to a gene. Germline V lookup: CDR1 SEHNR, CDR2 FQNEAQ (reference sequence). The CDR3 is 12 amino acids.

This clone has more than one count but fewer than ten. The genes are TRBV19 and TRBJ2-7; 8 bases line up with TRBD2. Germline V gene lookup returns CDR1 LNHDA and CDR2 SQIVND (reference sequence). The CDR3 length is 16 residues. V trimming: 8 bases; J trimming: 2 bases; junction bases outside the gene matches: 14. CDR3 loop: CASGTRQAGGTYEQYF. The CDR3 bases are TGTGCCAGTGGCACTAGACAGGCGGGGGGCACCTACGAGCAGTACTTC.

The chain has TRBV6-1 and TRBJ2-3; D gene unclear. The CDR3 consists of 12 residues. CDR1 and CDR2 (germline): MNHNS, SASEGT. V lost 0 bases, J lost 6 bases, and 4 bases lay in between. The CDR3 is CASSEAADTQYF. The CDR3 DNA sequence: TGTGCCAGCAGTGAAGCGGCGGATACGCAGTATTTT.

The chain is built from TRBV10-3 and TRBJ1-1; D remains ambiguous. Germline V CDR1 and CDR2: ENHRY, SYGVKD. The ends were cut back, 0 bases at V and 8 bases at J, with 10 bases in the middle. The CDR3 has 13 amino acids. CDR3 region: CAISESRQVEAFF. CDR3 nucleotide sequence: TGTGCCATCAGTGAGTCCCGGCAGGTCGAAGCTTTCTTT.

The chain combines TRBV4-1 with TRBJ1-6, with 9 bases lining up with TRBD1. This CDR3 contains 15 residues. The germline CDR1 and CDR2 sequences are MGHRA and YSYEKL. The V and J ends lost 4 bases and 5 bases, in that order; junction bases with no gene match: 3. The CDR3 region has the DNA TGCGCCAGCAGCCCCCGACAGGGGGATAATTCACCCCTCCACTTT. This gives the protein CASSPRQGDNSPLHF.

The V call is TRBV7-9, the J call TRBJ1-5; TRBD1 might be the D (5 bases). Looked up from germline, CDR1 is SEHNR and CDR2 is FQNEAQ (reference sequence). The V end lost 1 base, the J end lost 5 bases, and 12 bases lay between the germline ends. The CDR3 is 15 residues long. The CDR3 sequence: CASSLDRFGDQPQHF. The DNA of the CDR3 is TGTGCCAGCAGCTTAGACAGGTTTGGGGATCAGCCCCAGCATTTT.

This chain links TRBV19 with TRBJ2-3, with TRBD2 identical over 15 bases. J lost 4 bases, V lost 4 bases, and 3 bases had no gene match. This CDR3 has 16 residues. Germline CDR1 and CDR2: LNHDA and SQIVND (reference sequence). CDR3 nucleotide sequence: TGTGCCAGTAGTAGGACTAGCGGGGGGGCTGCAGATACGCAGTATTTT. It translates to CASSRTSGGAADTQYF.

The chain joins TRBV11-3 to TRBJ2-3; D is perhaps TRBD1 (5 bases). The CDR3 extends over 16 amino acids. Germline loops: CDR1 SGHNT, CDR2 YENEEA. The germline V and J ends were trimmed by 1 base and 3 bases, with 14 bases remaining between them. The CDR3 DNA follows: TGTGCCAGCAGCTTAGGTGCGGCTAGGGGAACAGATACGCAGTATTTT. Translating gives CASSLGAARGTDTQYF.

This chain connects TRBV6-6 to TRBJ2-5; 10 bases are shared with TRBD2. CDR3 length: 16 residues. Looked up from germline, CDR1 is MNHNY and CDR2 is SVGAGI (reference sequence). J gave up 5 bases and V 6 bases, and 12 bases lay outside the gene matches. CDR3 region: CASSSGTSALRETQYF. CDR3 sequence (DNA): TGTGCCAGCAGCTCCGGGACTAGCGCCCTCAGGGAGACCCAGTACTTC.

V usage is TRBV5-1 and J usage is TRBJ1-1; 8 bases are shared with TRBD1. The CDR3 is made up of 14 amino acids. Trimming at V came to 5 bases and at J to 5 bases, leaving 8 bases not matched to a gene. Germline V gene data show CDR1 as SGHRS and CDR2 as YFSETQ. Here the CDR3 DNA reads TGCGCCAGCAGTGCTGGACAGGGTAGAACTGAAGCTTTCTTT. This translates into CASSAGQGRTEAFF.

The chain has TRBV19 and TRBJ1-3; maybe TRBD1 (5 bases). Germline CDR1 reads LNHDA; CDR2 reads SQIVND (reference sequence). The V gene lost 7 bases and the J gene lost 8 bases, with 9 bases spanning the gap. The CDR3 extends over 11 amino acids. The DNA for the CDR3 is TGTGCCAGTATGGTGGGGGACACCATATATTTT. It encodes CASMVGDTIYF.

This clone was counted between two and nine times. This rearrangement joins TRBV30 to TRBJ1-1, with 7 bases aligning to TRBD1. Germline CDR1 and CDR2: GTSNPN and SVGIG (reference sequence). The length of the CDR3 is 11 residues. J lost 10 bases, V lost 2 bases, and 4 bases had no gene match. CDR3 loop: CAWSQTGPAFF. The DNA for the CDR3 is TGTGCCTGGAGTCAGACAGGGCCAGCTTTCTTT.

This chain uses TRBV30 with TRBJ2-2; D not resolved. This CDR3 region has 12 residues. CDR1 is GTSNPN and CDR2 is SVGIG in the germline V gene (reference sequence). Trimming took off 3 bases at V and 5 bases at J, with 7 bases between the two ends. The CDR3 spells CAWRLSTGELFF. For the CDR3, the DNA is TGTGCCTGGAGACTGTCAACCGGGGAGCTGTTTTTT. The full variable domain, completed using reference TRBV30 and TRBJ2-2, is SQTIHQWPATLVQPVGSPLSLECTVEGTSNPNLYWYRQAAGRGLQLLFYSVGIGQISSEVPQNLSASRPQDRQFILSSKKLLLSDSGFYLCAWRLSTGELFFGEGSRLTVL.

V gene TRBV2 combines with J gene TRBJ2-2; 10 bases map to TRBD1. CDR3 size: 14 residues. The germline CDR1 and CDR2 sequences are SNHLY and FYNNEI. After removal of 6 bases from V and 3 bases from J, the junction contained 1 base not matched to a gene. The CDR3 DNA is TGTGCCAGCAGAGGACAGGGGGACACCGGGGAGCTGTTTTTT. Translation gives CASRGQGDTGELFF.

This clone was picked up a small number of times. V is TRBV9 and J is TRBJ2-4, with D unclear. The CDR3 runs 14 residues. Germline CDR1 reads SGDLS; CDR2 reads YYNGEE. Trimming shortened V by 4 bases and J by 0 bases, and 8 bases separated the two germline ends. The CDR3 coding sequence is TGTGCCAGCAGCCCCAAGCTAGCCAAAAACATTCAGTACTTC. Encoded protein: CASSPKLAKNIQYF.

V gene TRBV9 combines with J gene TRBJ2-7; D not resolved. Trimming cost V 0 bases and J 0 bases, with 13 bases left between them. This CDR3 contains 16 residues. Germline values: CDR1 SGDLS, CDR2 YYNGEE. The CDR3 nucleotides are TGTGCCAGCAGCGTAGGGGTGGGGTCCGACTCCTACGAGCAGTACTTC. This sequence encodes CASSVGVGSDSYEQYF. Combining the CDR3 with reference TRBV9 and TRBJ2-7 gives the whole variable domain DSGVTQTPKHLITATGQRVTLRCSPRSGDLSVYWYQQSLDQGLQFLIQYYNGEERAKGNILERFSAQQFPDLHSELNLSSLELGDSALYFCASSVGVGSDSYEQYFGPGTRLTVT.

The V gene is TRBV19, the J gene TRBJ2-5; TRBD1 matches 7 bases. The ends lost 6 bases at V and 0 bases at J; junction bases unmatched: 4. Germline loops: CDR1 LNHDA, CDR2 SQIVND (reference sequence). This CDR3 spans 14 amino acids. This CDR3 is CASRDRTNQETQYF. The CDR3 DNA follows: TGTGCCAGTAGGGACAGGACAAACCAAGAGACCCAGTACTTC.

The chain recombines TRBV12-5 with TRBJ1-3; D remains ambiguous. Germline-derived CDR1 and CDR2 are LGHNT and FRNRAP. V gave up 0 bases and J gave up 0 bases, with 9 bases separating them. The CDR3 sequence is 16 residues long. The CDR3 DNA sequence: TGTGCTAGTGGTTTGGTACTGAGTCTCTCTGGAAACACCATATATTTT. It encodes CASGLVLSLSGNTIYF.

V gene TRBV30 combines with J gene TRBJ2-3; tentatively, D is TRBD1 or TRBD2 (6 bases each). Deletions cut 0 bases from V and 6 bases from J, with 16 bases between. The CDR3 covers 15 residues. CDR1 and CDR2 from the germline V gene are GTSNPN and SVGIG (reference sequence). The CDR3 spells CAWSVGGGPGDTQYF. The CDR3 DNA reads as TGTGCCTGGAGTGTAGGAGGGGGGCCTGGGGATACGCAGTATTTT.

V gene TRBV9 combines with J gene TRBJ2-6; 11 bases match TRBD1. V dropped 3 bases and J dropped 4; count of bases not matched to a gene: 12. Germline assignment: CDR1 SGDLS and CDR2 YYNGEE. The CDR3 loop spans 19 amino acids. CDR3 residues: CASSARLGQGEKGANVLTF. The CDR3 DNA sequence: TGTGCCAGCAGCGCCCGGCTGGGACAGGGGGAGAAAGGGGCCAACGTCCTGACTTTC.

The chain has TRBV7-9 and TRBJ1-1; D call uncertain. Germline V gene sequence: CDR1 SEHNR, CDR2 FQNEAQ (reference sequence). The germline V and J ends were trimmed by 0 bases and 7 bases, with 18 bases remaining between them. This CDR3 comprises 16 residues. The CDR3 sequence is CASSLASGFYNREAFF. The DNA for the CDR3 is TGTGCCAGCAGCTTAGCCTCCGGGTTTTATAACCGTGAAGCTTTCTTT.

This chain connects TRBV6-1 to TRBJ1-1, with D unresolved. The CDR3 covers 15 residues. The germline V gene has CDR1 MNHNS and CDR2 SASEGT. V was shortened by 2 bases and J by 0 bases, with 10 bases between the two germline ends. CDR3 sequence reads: CASSEPGRVNTEAFF. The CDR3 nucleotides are TGTGCCAGCAGTGAACCAGGACGGGTGAACACTGAAGCTTTCTTT.